The present entry profiles one T cell receptor beta chain with its context. This entry is derived from a study of blood T cell repertoires in COVID-19. In the study overall: Italy, Spain and the United States were the sources of the convalescent and acute COVID-19 samples. T cells, B-cell-depleted T cells, or PBMCs provided the cDNA or gDNA that served as material.

Original processing notes: Amplification of reference gene primers provided the estimated nucleated cell counts. TCRdb keeps only in-frame clones here, not all; method: immunoSEQ multiplex PCR. V, J and clone size are taken as reported in that table, and D and trimming were inferred from the DNA itself. The profile shows around 60,000 clones, more than 85% of them singletons. The ends lost 6 bases at V and 4 bases at J; junction bases unmatched: 9. Germline values: CDR1 MDHEN, CDR2 SYDVKM. The CDR3 runs to 16 residues. This clonotype originated in a man aged 60-69 years with acute or convalescent COVID-19. The sequenced material came from peripheral blood. The genes are TRBV28 and TRBJ1-5; 10 positions match TRBD1. CDR3 in DNA: TGTGCCAGCAGCCGGTCCGACAGGGGGCGAAATCAGCCCCAGCATTTT. Residues: CASSRSDRGRNQPQHF.